These 17 T cell receptor beta chains were all obtained from the same sample, sequenced in a study of T cell responses to AZD1222 COVID-19 vaccine. Measured with immunoSEQ multiplex PCR; TCRdb has only the in-frame clones, and not every one. The sample contains some 120,000 clones, roughly 85% of which appear only once. The specimen comprised peripheral blood, sampled on day 0 of AZD1222 vaccination. The receptor set was obtained from an adult in good health.

CDR3 sequence reads: CASSQASKNEQFF. The CDR3 nucleotides read TGTGCCAGCAGCCAAGCGAGTAAGAATGAGCAGTTCTTC. The chain employs TRBV3-1 (or the pseudogene TRBV3-2) and TRBJ2-1, with unresolved D. The germline V gene encodes CDR1 LGHDT and CDR2 YNNKEL (reference sequence). The V end was cut by 1 base, the J end by 7 bases, with 8 bases between. The CDR3 has 13 residues.

V gene TRBV5-1 combines with J gene TRBJ1-5, with D hard to call. The CDR3 covers 13 residues. Between the trimmed V and J ends, which lost 0 bases and 2 bases, there was a span of 3 bases. Germline lookup yields CDR1 SGHRS and CDR2 YFSETQ. The CDR3 spells CASSLDGNQPQHF. In nucleotides, the CDR3 is TGCGCCAGCAGCTTGGATGGCAATCAGCCCCAGCATTTT.

The chain uses TRBV7-7 and TRBJ2-3; TRBD2 agrees at 11 bases. The germline V gene has CDR1 SSHAT and CDR2 FNYEAQ (reference sequence). The CDR3 sequence is 16 residues long. The ends lost 1 base at V and 6 bases at J; junction bases unmatched: 6. This chain's CDR3 is CASSLGSGRVGDTQYF. The CDR3 DNA reads TGTGCCAGCAGCTTAGGTAGCGGGAGGGTCGGGGATACGCAGTATTTT.

The chain uses TRBV15 and TRBJ2-7, with D unresolved. The CDR3 has 16 amino acids. Germline CDR1 reads LNHNV; CDR2 reads YYDKDF (reference sequence). Trimming removed 1 base at V and 0 bases at J, with 13 bases between. CDR3 in amino acids: CATSRGGNGASYEQYF. CDR3 in DNA: TGTGCCACCAGCAGAGGTGGGAACGGAGCCTCCTACGAGCAGTACTTC.

The V and J genes are TRBV2 and TRBJ1-2, with D tentatively TRBD1 (5 bases). CDR3 length: 15 amino acids. Trimming removed 0 bases at V and 4 bases at J, with 12 bases between. Germline V CDR1 and CDR2: SNHLY, FYNNEI. CDR3 in amino acids: CASSEAARGVYGYTF. The CDR3 DNA sequence: TGTGCCAGCAGTGAAGCAGCGCGGGGCGTCTATGGCTACACCTTC.

The chain uses TRBV2 and TRBJ2-5; unclear D gene. V was shortened by 2 bases and J by 4 bases, with 14 bases between the two germline ends. The CDR3 consists of 15 residues. Germline CDR1 SNHLY, CDR2 FYNNEI. CDR3 loop: CASSEQASRAETQYF. Here the CDR3 DNA reads TGTGCCAGCAGTGAACAGGCTTCCCGAGCAGAGACCCAGTACTTC.

This rearrangement joins TRBV5-4 to TRBJ1-6; 8 positions agree with TRBD1. From germline, CDR1 is SGHNT and CDR2 YYREEE (reference sequence). This CDR3 region has 14 residues. V was clipped by 5 bases and J by 7 bases; unmatched bases: 5. The CDR3 nucleotides are TGTGCCAGCAGAGTCGGACAGGGAAATTCACCCCTCCACTTT. Amino acids: CASRVGQGNSPLHF.

The chain employs TRBV2 and TRBJ2-2; TRBD2 agrees at 9 bases. This CDR3 is 17 amino acids long. Trimming removed 0 bases from V and 8 bases from J; junction bases left unmatched: 10. CDR1 and CDR2 from the germline V gene are SNHLY and FYNNEI. The CDR3 nucleotides are TGTGCCAGCAGTGAAGCTCCGGGACTAGCAGCCCAGGGGGAGCTGTTTTTT. Protein sequence: CASSEAPGLAAQGELFF. Together with reference TRBV2 and TRBJ2-2, the CDR3 gives the full variable domain: EPEVTQTPSHQVTQMGQEVILRCVPISNHLYFYWYRQILGQKVEFLVSFYNNEISEKSEIFDDQFSVERPDGSNFTLKIRSTKLEDSAMYFCASSEAPGLAAQGELFFGEGSRLTVL.

This clone showed up just a few times. The V call is TRBV3-1 (or the pseudogene TRBV3-2), the J call TRBJ2-1, with D unclear. The germline gives CDR1 LGHDT, CDR2 YNNKEL (reference sequence). The length of the CDR3 is 15 residues. Trimming took off 3 bases at V and 2 bases at J, with 11 bases between the two ends. The CDR3 sequence: CASSQVGSTYNEQFF. The CDR3 DNA sequence: TGTGCCAGCAGCCAGGTAGGCTCGACCTACAATGAGCAGTTCTTC.

The chain links TRBV19 to TRBJ2-7, with D unresolved. The germline gives CDR1 LNHDA, CDR2 SQIVND (reference sequence). The ends were cut back, 5 bases at V and 3 bases at J, with 14 bases in the middle. CDR3 length equals 14 residues. The CDR3 DNA reads TGTGCCAGTAGTTCTCTCGGGCAGATCTACGAGCAGTACTTC. Its protein is CASSSLGQIYEQYF. The full variable domain, rest sourced from reference TRBV19 and TRBJ2-7, is DGGITQSPKYLFRKEGQNVTLSCEQNLNHDAMYWYRQDPGQGLRLIYYSQIVNDFQKGDIAEGYSVSREKKESFPLTVTSAQKNPTAFYLCASSSLGQIYEQYFGPGTRLTVT.

The chain has TRBV2 and TRBJ2-5; D remains unclear. Germline V lookup: CDR1 SNHLY, CDR2 FYNNEI. CDR3 length: 12 residues. Trimming stripped 6 bases from V and 2 bases from J, with 7 bases between. The CDR3 sequence is CASRWQQETQYF. The CDR3 nucleotides are TGTGCCAGCAGGTGGCAGCAAGAGACCCAGTACTTC.

The chain uses TRBV2 and TRBJ1-1, with D possibly matching TRBD1 (6 bases). Trimming left V 2 bases short and J 6 bases short, with 16 bases between. Germline CDR1 reads SNHLY; CDR2 reads FYNNEI. The CDR3 spans 15 residues. The CDR3 region has the DNA TGTGCCAGCAGTGAAAGAGTCAGGGGATTTCCTGAAGCTTTCTTT. Protein product: CASSERVRGFPEAFF.

The chain has TRBV5-1 and TRBJ2-2; 9 bases match TRBD2. The CDR3 has 16 residues. Per germline, CDR1 SGHRS and CDR2 YFSETQ. V was clipped by 0 bases and J by 1 base; unmatched bases: 1. CDR3 protein: CASSLDSGGNTGELFF. As DNA, the CDR3 is TGCGCCAGCAGCTTGGATAGCGGGGGGAACACCGGGGAGCTGTTTTTT. The full variable domain, its missing parts supplied by reference TRBV5-1 and TRBJ2-2, is KAGVTQTPRYLIKTRGQQVTLSCSPISGHRSVSWYQQTPGQGLQFLFEYFSETQRNKGNFPGRFSGRQFSNSRSEMNVSTLELGDSALYLCASSLDSGGNTGELFFGEGSRLTVL.

The chain links TRBV24-1 to TRBJ2-1, with no clear D. This CDR3 has 14 residues. V was shortened by 5 bases and J by 4 bases, with 11 bases between the two germline ends. Germline CDR1 and CDR2: KGHDR and SFDVKD. The DNA for the CDR3 is TGTGCCACCAGTGTTGAGACAAGATACAATGAGCAGTTCTTC. It specifies CATSVETRYNEQFF.

The chain combines TRBV6-5 with TRBJ2-5, with D maybe TRBD1 (7 bases). Trimming stripped 2 bases from V and 3 bases from J, with 13 bases between. Germline assignment: CDR1 MNHEY and CDR2 SVGAGI. This CDR3 comprises 15 residues. The CDR3: CASSYGGTVKETQYF. The CDR3 nucleotides are TGTGCCAGCAGTTACGGGGGGACAGTTAAAGAGACCCAGTACTTC.

The chain couples TRBV3-1 (or the pseudogene TRBV3-2) to TRBJ2-5, with D possibly TRBD1 on 5 matching bases. From germline, CDR1 is LGHDT and CDR2 YNNKEL (reference sequence). This CDR3 is built from 14 residues. Between the trimmed V and J ends, which lost 1 base and 7 bases, there was a span of 13 bases. The CDR3 DNA sequence: TGTGCCAGCAGCCAAGCATCCAGGGATGGGACCCAGTACTTC. It yields the protein CASSQASRDGTQYF.

The rearrangement joins TRBV3-1 (or the pseudogene TRBV3-2) to TRBJ1-4; TRBD1 matches at 7 bases. The CDR3 is 15 residues long. Germline-derived CDR1 and CDR2 are LGHDT and YNNKEL (reference sequence). V lost 4 bases to trimming and J lost 5 bases; unmatched junction nucleotides: 7. The CDR3 here is CASSLTGSRNEKLFF. CDR3 bases: TGTGCCAGCAGCCTGACAGGGAGTCGGAATGAAAAACTGTTTTTT.